This T cell receptor beta chain was recorded in a study of blood T cell repertoires in COVID-19. Germline V gene data show CDR1 as MDHEN and CDR2 as SYDVKM. The V end was cut by 6 bases, the J end by 8 bases, with 7 bases between. The CDR3 covers 11 residues. Only in-frame clones appear in the TCRdb table, and some are missing; sequencing was by immunoSEQ multiplex PCR. This table holds more than 200,000 clones, 65% to 85% found once. The sample was peripheral blood. The TCR originated in a woman older than 75 with acute or convalescent COVID-19. This chain uses TRBV28 with TRBJ1-4; D call uncertain. The CDR3 DNA reads as TGTGCCAGCAGATCCAGAGAAAAACTGTTTTTT. It specifies CASRSREKLFF. The complete variable domain, with remaining parts taken from reference TRBV28 and TRBJ1-4, reads DVKVTQSSRYLVKRTGEKVFLECVQDMDHENMFWYRQDPGLGLRLIYFSYDVKMKEKGDIPEGYSVSREKKERFSLILESASTNQTSMYLCASRSREKLFFGSGTQLSVL.